This T cell receptor (beta chain) was obtained from a study of shared clonotypes between healthy human individuals. On this clone itself: Its antigen is currently unknown.

Using immunoSEQ multiplex PCR, the repertoire was profiled, and TCRdb retains in-frame clones only, with some absent. The sample shows about 2.3 million clones, 93% of them seen only once. General observations from the study: A limitation of the genetic and exposure-history diversity represented arose from few donors.

V shed 2 bases and J 6 bases; nucleotides not matched to a gene: 11. This CDR3 is built from 16 residues. Germline V gene sequence: CDR1 MNHEY, CDR2 SVGAGI. V is TRBV6-5 and J is TRBJ2-7; 9 positions match TRBD1. The sequence was obtained from a man aged 18 to 35 in good health. Some clones in this sample may be carry-over from other donors' samples. Sequenced sample: naive CD4+ T cells from PBMCs. Subset denoted: CD45RA+ positively selected. The CDR3 region has the DNA TGTGCCAGCAGTTACAGAACCGGGACAGGGTCTACCGAGCAGTACTTC. This encodes CASSYRTGTGSTEQYF.